Each of the 3 T cell receptor beta chains below was sequenced from the same sample in a study of Ad26.COV2.S vaccination and SARS-CoV-2 variants. Assay used: immunoSEQ multiplex PCR; TCRdb lists only in-frame clones, some missing. In the table there are approximately 400,000 clones, 90% to 95% of which are singletons. The specimen comprised peripheral blood, sampled after recovery from COVID-19. These TCRs come from a human donor who had recovered from COVID-19.

The V and J genes are TRBV9 and TRBJ2-2, with D uncertain. The V gene's germline CDR1 is SGDLS and CDR2 YYNGEE. Trimming took off 0 bases at V and 8 bases at J, with 14 bases between the two ends. The CDR3 is 15 residues long. CDR3 bases: TGTGCCAGCAGCGTAGAGCAGTCCCGGTCGGGGGAGCTGTTTTTT. Encoded protein: CASSVEQSRSGELFF.

This clone was observed a single time. The chain couples TRBV19 to TRBJ1-4; D remains unclear. This CDR3 comprises 13 residues. Germline V lookup: CDR1 LNHDA, CDR2 SQIVND (reference sequence). V was cut by 3 bases and J by 10 bases, with 12 bases left in between. The CDR3 loop reads CASSISYARKLFF. The DNA of the CDR3 is TGTGCCAGTAGTATCTCCTACGCCCGAAAACTGTTTTTT.

The CDR3 spells CASSSIYEQYF. CDR3 nucleotide sequence: TGTGCCAGCAGCTCCATCTACGAGCAGTACTTC. This sequence joins TRBV7-9 and TRBJ2-7; D unclear. V shed 4 bases and J shed 3 bases, with 4 bases lying between them. This CDR3 has 11 residues. CDR1 SEHNR and CDR2 FQNEAQ come from the germline V gene (reference sequence). Using reference TRBV7-9 and TRBJ2-7 for the parts outside the CDR3, the full variable domain is DTGVSQNPRHKITKRGQNVTFRCDPISEHNRLYWYRQTLGQGPEFLTYFQNEAQLEKSRLLSDRFSAERPKGSFSTLEIQRTEQGDSAMYLCASSSIYEQYFGPGTRLTVT.